The 17 T cell receptor beta chains below all came from one sample that was sequenced in a study of post-analysis software for immune sequencing data. Broader study findings: Higher frequency in patients than in controls was seen for roughly 5 TRBV segments, with TRBV5-6, TRBV5-1 and TRBV20-1 among them.

cDNA libraries for TCR beta contained unique molecular identifiers. A single record per CDR3 protein comes from TCRdb applying MiXCR to the PCR reads. Of about 540,000 distinct CDR3 sequences in the sample, around a third were seen once. Antigens of these TCRs are unknown. Sequences were obtained from blood. These receptors originate from a girl aged 2-17 years with multiple sclerosis.

This clonotype was counted a few times. V is TRBV12-5 and J is TRBJ2-3; D unresolved. CDR1 LGHNT and CDR2 FRNRAP come from the germline V gene. Trimming removed 1 base from V and 2 bases from J, with 7 bases in between. The CDR3 extends over 14 amino acids. The CDR3 is CASGLDRLTDTQYF. In DNA, the CDR3 is TGTGCTAGTGGTTTGGACAGACTCACAGATACGCAGTATTTT.

The V gene is TRBV12-3 or TRBV12-4, the J gene TRBJ1-2; the D is unclear. Trimming left V 6 bases short and J 4 bases short, with 9 bases between. The CDR3 runs to 12 residues. The DNA of the CDR3 is TGTGCCAGCAGGCCCGACGGCTATGGCTACACCTTC. It translates to CASRPDGYGYTF.

The chain combines TRBV5-1 with TRBJ2-5, with a tentative D call TRBD1 (5 bases). Trimming took off 5 bases at V and 5 bases at J, with 10 bases between the two ends. The CDR3 spans 12 residues. Germline V gene sequence: CDR1 SGHRS, CDR2 YFSETQ. CDR3: CASSTGVETQYF. The CDR3 bases are TGCGCCAGCAGTACAGGAGTGGAGACCCAGTACTTC. The whole variable domain, filled in from reference TRBV5-1 and TRBJ2-5, reads KAGVTQTPRYLIKTRGQQVTLSCSPISGHRSVSWYQQTPGQGLQFLFEYFSETQRNKGNFPGRFSGRQFSNSRSEMNVSTLELGDSALYLCASSTGVETQYFGPGTRLLVL.

The rearrangement uses TRBV12-3 or TRBV12-4 and TRBJ2-1; D not certain. The CDR3 sequence is 13 residues long. Between the trimmed V and J ends, which lost 3 bases and 8 bases, there was a span of 11 bases. CDR3 loop: CASSFLGLHEQFF. The CDR3 bases are TGTGCCAGCAGTTTTCTAGGTCTGCATGAGCAGTTCTTC.

The V call is TRBV5-6, the J call TRBJ1-2, with a weak D call TRBD1 (5 bases). Germline values: CDR1 SGHDT, CDR2 YYEEEE. Trimming took 4 bases from V and 4 from J, leaving 14 bases between them. The CDR3 loop spans 14 amino acids. CDR3 DNA: TGTGCCAGCAGCGCCTCAGGGATCGGCTATGGCTACACCTTC. This sequence encodes CASSASGIGYGYTF.

This clonotype was seen only once. The chain is built from TRBV20-1 and TRBJ1-2; the D is unclear. The CDR3 is 13 amino acids. V lost 0 bases, J lost 0 bases, and 5 bases lay in between. Germline CDR1 DFQATT, CDR2 SNEGSKA (reference sequence). As DNA, the CDR3 is TGCAGTGCTAGAGAAAGGGCTAACTATGGCTACACCTTC. Translation: CSARERANYGYTF.

V is TRBV20-1 and J is TRBJ1-2; 9 positions agree with TRBD1. The V segment lost 0 bases and the J segment 7 bases; nucleotides outside the gene matches: 3. Germline V CDR1 and CDR2: DFQATT, SNEGSKA (reference sequence). The CDR3 length is 13 residues. In DNA, the CDR3 is TGCAGTGCTAGAGATACAGGGGGCGGTGGCTACACCTTC. It encodes CSARDTGGGGYTF.

This clonotype was found a few times. This rearrangement joins TRBV5-5 to TRBJ1-1, with no clear D. The V gene lost 0 bases and the J gene lost 5 bases, with 11 bases spanning the gap. This CDR3 has 14 residues. Per the germline V gene, CDR1 is SGHKS and CDR2 is YYEKEE (reference sequence). This CDR3 is CASSLDPYPTEAFF. CDR3 sequence (DNA): TGTGCCAGCAGCTTGGACCCCTATCCGACTGAAGCTTTCTTT.

The V call is TRBV7-9, the J call TRBJ1-2, with 12 bases fitting TRBD1. The CDR3 has 14 residues. CDR1 and CDR2 (germline): SEHNR, FQNEAQ (reference sequence). After removal of 4 bases from V and 7 bases from J, the junction contained 4 bases not matched to a gene. The CDR3: CASSSGQGAFGYTF. Here the CDR3 DNA reads TGTGCCAGCAGCTCGGGACAGGGGGCTTTTGGCTACACCTTC.

The chain links TRBV5-1 to TRBJ1-2, with 8 bases matching TRBD1. With 3 bases clipped from V and 4 bases from J, the junction kept 8 bases outside the gene matches. CDR1 is SGHRS, CDR2 YFSETQ, per germline. The CDR3 loop spans 15 amino acids. CDR3: CASSSSAGQGYGYTF. DNA for the CDR3: TGCGCCAGCAGCTCCTCGGCCGGACAGGGCTATGGCTACACCTTC. The whole variable domain, filled in from reference TRBV5-1 and TRBJ1-2, reads KAGVTQTPRYLIKTRGQQVTLSCSPISGHRSVSWYQQTPGQGLQFLFEYFSETQRNKGNFPGRFSGRQFSNSRSEMNVSTLELGDSALYLCASSSSAGQGYGYTFGSGTRLTVV.

This chain links TRBV7-9 with TRBJ2-7; 9 bases fit TRBD1. CDR1 and CDR2 (germline): SEHNR, FQNEAQ (reference sequence). The CDR3 runs to 17 residues. The J segment lost 3 bases and the V segment lost 1 base, leaving 10 bases of the junction unmatched. The CDR3 bases are TGTGCCAGCAGCTTAGGGCGGACAGGGGAAGGTATCTACGAGCAGTACTTC. Its translation is CASSLGRTGEGIYEQYF. The full variable domain, in which reference TRBV7-9 and TRBJ2-7 provide the parts outside the CDR3, is DTGVSQNPRHKITKRGQNVTFRCDPISEHNRLYWYRQTLGQGPEFLTYFQNEAQLEKSRLLSDRFSAERPKGSFSTLEIQRTEQGDSAMYLCASSLGRTGEGIYEQYFGPGTRLTVT.

The chain employs TRBV10-3 and TRBJ2-1, with 8 bases fitting TRBD2. The germline V gene encodes CDR1 ENHRY and CDR2 SYGVKD. This CDR3 spans 13 amino acids. The V segment lost 7 bases and the J segment 4 bases; nucleotides outside the gene matches: 3. CDR3 loop: CAITSGRYNEQFF. Here the CDR3 DNA reads TGTGCCATCACTAGCGGGCGGTACAATGAGCAGTTCTTC.

In this sample, this clonotype turned up once. A read error may explain this, as a much larger clone is one base away. The chain employs TRBV12-3 or TRBV12-4 and TRBJ1-2; the match to TRBD1 covers 7 bases. The V segment lost 5 bases and the J segment 4 bases; nucleotides outside the gene matches: 10. The CDR3 extends over 15 amino acids. CDR3 residues: CASSPLQGSCYGYTF. For the CDR3, the DNA is TGTGCCAGCAGTCCACTACAGGGGAGCTGCTATGGCTACACCTTC.

The chain has TRBV2 and TRBJ1-2; D not certain. Germline V gives CDR1 SNHLY, CDR2 FYNNEI. Trimming took 6 bases from V and 5 from J, leaving 7 bases between them. There are 11 residues in the CDR3. CDR3 nucleotides: TGTGCCAGCAGGGTAGTATATGGCTACACCTTC. As protein: CASRVVYGYTF.

The chain combines TRBV3-1 with TRBJ1-1, with TRBD1 matching over 9 bases. Per the germline V gene, CDR1 is LGHDT and CDR2 is YNNKEL (reference sequence). The CDR3 consists of 16 residues. V gave up 4 bases and J gave up 5 bases; unmatched junction bases: 11. CDR3 coding DNA: TGTGCCAGCAGCCGTTGGACAGGGGATGGCCAGACTGAAGCTTTCTTT. Protein product: CASSRWTGDGQTEAFF.

Regarding this clonotype: The junction and the germline gene differ at one end; a read error may be behind it. The V call is TRBV6-5, the J call TRBJ1-2; 7 bases align to TRBD1. This CDR3 has 12 residues. CDR1 MNHEY and CDR2 SVGAGI come from the germline V gene. CDR3 in DNA: TGTGCCAGCAGTCCTCAGGGGGTTGGCCACACCTTC. Translated: CASSPQGVGHTF.

The V call is TRBV5-1, the J call TRBJ2-1; TRBD1 matches at 8 bases. Germline-derived CDR1 and CDR2 are SGHRS and YFSETQ. Trimming removed 4 bases from V and 3 bases from J; junction bases left unmatched: 3. CDR3 length: 14 amino acids. The CDR3 nucleotides are TGCGCCAGCAGCATGACAGGGGACTACAATGAGCAGTTCTTC. Its protein is CASSMTGDYNEQFF.